A single sample gave rise to the 17 T cell receptor beta chains below, sequenced in a study of cytomegalovirus exposure and HLA in healthy donors. PCR was performed using 60 Vbeta and 13 Jbeta primers. TCRdb's copy holds only in-frame clones and misses some; the assay was immunoSEQ multiplex PCR. The table records more than 150,000 clones, more than 65% of them present only once. The sequenced material came from PBMCs. The origin of the receptors is a young woman in good health and CMV-seropositive.

This sequence joins TRBV5-1 and TRBJ2-1; 12 bases line up with TRBD2. J lost 7 bases, V lost 4 bases, and 15 bases had no gene match. This CDR3 is built from 18 residues. Germline loops: CDR1 SGHRS, CDR2 YFSETQ. In nucleotides, the CDR3 is TGCGCCAGCAGCCCGGGACTAGCGGGTGGCCGTCTGGGGAATGAGCAGTTCTTC. Its translation is CASSPGLAGGRLGNEQFF.

This clone appeared once. The chain employs TRBV5-4 and TRBJ1-2; TRBD1 agrees at 8 bases. CDR3 size: 12 residues. Per the germline V gene, CDR1 is SGHNT and CDR2 is YYREEE (reference sequence). The V and J ends lost 2 bases and 8 bases, in that order; junction bases with no gene match: 2. CDR3 loop: CASSFGQGGYTF. The CDR3 nucleotides read TGTGCCAGCAGCTTCGGACAGGGCGGCTACACCTTC.

Here the CDR3 DNA reads TGTGCCAGCAGTTTCCAATTCACAGATACGCAGTATTTT. Protein: CASSFQFTDTQYF. V is TRBV28 and J is TRBJ2-3; D call uncertain. The CDR3 loop spans 13 amino acids. The ends were cut back, 3 bases at V and 2 bases at J, with 6 bases in the middle. The germline CDR1 and CDR2 sequences are MDHEN and SYDVKM.

The chain employs TRBV28 and TRBJ1-2, with D unclear. CDR1 and CDR2 (germline): MDHEN, SYDVKM. Trimming removed 3 bases at V and 5 bases at J, with 13 bases between. The CDR3 contains 14 residues. CDR3 residues: CASSFPGFTYGYTF. In DNA form, the CDR3 reads TGTGCCAGCAGTTTTCCGGGGTTTACGTATGGCTACACCTTC.

V is TRBV27 and J is TRBJ2-5; 7 bases are shared with TRBD1. CDR3 size: 16 residues. Germline V gene lookup returns CDR1 MNHEY and CDR2 SMNVEV (reference sequence). V was pared by 5 bases and J by 6 bases, with 15 bases of the junction left unmatched. The CDR3 region is CASSTQPWTGGKTQYF. The DNA of the CDR3 is TGTGCCAGCAGTACCCAACCTTGGACAGGAGGAAAGACCCAGTACTTC.

This chain joins TRBV14 and TRBJ1-1; 7 bases fit TRBD1. Looked up from germline, CDR1 is SGHDN and CDR2 is FVKESK. V lost 2 bases, J lost 7 bases, and 10 bases stayed unmatched. This CDR3 comprises 15 residues. As DNA, the CDR3 is TGTGCCAGCAGCCAAAGGGGGCGATTAGGGGGTGAAGCTTTCTTT. It translates to CASSQRGRLGGEAFF.

The chain carries TRBV4-1 and TRBJ2-3, with 9 bases that match TRBD2. The CDR3 is 16 amino acids. Germline V gene sequence: CDR1 MGHRA, CDR2 YSYEKL. V gave up 6 bases and J gave up 1 base; unmatched junction bases: 8. In DNA form, the CDR3 reads TGCGCCAGCAGGAATATTGGCGGGGGGGGCACAGATACGCAGTATTTT. This sequence encodes CASRNIGGGGTDTQYF.

The chain combines TRBV5-6 with TRBJ2-7, with a weak D call TRBD2 (5 bases). The CDR3 covers 14 residues. CDR1 and CDR2 (germline): SGHDT, YYEEEE. V was cut by 2 bases and J by 3 bases, with 12 bases left in between. CDR3 sequence reads: CASSLFSSLYEQYF. DNA of the CDR3: TGTGCCAGCAGCTTATTCTCTAGCCTCTACGAGCAGTACTTC.

The chain has TRBV4-3 and TRBJ2-4; weak D call: TRBD2 (5 bases). The CDR3 is 16 amino acids. Germline lookup yields CDR1 LGHNA and CDR2 YSLEER. Trimming left V 4 bases short and J 0 bases short, with 13 bases between. In DNA, the CDR3 is TGCGCCAGCAGCCCCGGACTCCTGAAAGCCAAAAACATTCAGTACTTC. Its translation is CASSPGLLKAKNIQYF.

This sequence joins TRBV29-1 and TRBJ1-2, with D possibly TRBD1 on 6 matching bases. The V and J ends lost 4 bases and 8 bases respectively, with 14 bases between them. The CDR3 spans 12 residues. Per germline, CDR1 SQVTM and CDR2 ANQGSEA. This CDR3 is CSVGQAMEGYTF. CDR3 nucleotides: TGCAGCGTTGGACAGGCCATGGAGGGCTACACCTTC.

CDR3 nucleotide sequence: TGTGCCAGCAGTGCCCTCTTTGAGCAGTACTTC. This codes for CASSALFEQYF. The chain links TRBV2 to TRBJ2-7; D is unclear. This CDR3 has 11 amino acids. Looked up from germline, CDR1 is SNHLY and CDR2 is FYNNEI. With 4 bases removed from V and 7 bases from J, the gap between germline ends came to 8 bases.

As for this clone: Other DNA sequences in this specimen translate into the identical CDR3. The J gene is TRBJ1-4, the V gene TRBV5-1, with D unclear. The CDR3 loop spans 14 amino acids. Per germline, CDR1 SGHRS and CDR2 YFSETQ. Between the trimmed V and J ends, which lost 1 base and 0 bases, there was a span of 4 bases. As DNA, the CDR3 is TGCGCCAGCAGCTTGACAGCAACTAATGAAAAACTGTTTTTT. Its translation is CASSLTATNEKLFF.

The rearrangement joins TRBV5-1 to TRBJ2-1, with 12 positions matching TRBD1. Germline CDR1 SGHRS, CDR2 YFSETQ. The trim removed 1 base at V and 7 bases at J, leaving 9 bases unmatched. The CDR3 spans 17 residues. CDR3 DNA sequence: TGCGCCAGCAGCTTGAGGTCCGGGACAGGGGGCGTAAATGAGCAGTTCTTC. It yields the protein CASSLRSGTGGVNEQFF.

This chain links TRBV2 with TRBJ2-1; perhaps TRBD2 as D (7 bases). Germline lookup yields CDR1 SNHLY and CDR2 FYNNEI. V lost 7 bases to trimming and J lost 3 bases, with 13 bases between them. The CDR3 extends over 14 amino acids. CDR3 region: CASKGGGYYNEQFF. The CDR3 DNA reads as TGTGCCAGCAAGGGGGGGGGTTACTACAATGAGCAGTTCTTC.

The gene calls are TRBV27 and TRBJ2-5, with 10 bases fitting TRBD1. J lost 4 bases, V lost 5 bases, and 4 bases had no gene match. The CDR3 consists of 14 residues. Germline V lookup: CDR1 MNHEY, CDR2 SMNVEV (reference sequence). CDR3 region: CASSPWTGGETQYF. The CDR3 DNA follows: TGTGCCAGCAGTCCCTGGACAGGGGGAGAGACCCAGTACTTC.

The chain couples TRBV7-2 to TRBJ2-7; D is perhaps TRBD1 (6 bases). CDR3 size: 18 residues. Germline V gives CDR1 SGHTA, CDR2 FQGNSA. Trimming shortened V by 5 bases and J by 3 bases, and 26 bases separated the two germline ends. The CDR3 DNA follows: TGTGCCAGCAGCCCTGCGCCTCCCGGGACAACCACTCTCTACGAGCAGTACTTC. It codes for CASSPAPPGTTTLYEQYF.

This clone was picked up a small number of times. The chain links TRBV6-5 to TRBJ2-2; TRBD2 matches 9 bases. Germline V lookup: CDR1 MNHEY, CDR2 SVGAGI. This CDR3 is built from 15 residues. With V trimmed by 6 bases and J by 4 bases, 6 bases remained unmatched. CDR3 region: CASRSGLAATGELFF. DNA of the CDR3: TGTGCCAGCAGGTCGGGACTAGCAGCCACCGGGGAGCTGTTTTTT.